This T cell receptor beta chain was captured in a study of neurological immune-mediated disorders. Overall study findings and caveats: Expansion of TCR clones was greatest in HTLV-1-associated myelopathy and smallest in multiple sclerosis, where it fell below that of healthy controls.

It was by 5'RACE with 10-nucleotide random UMIs that the cDNA was made. TCRdb reprocessed the 5' RACE reads with MiXCR, giving one entry per CDR3 protein. The table records 70,000 to 95,000 distinct CDR3 sequences, 13% to 15% of them present only once. In this sample, this clonotype turned up many times. Its matching antigen is unknown. The CDR3 sequence is 14 residues long. V was clipped by 1 base and J by 7 bases, with 13 bases between them. Germline CDR1 reads SGHAT; CDR2 reads FQNNGV. V gene TRBV11-2 combines with J gene TRBJ2-5, with TRBD2 as a possible D gene (5 bases). The source is a woman in her fifties or sixties in good health. Sequencing was performed on PBMCs. The CDR3 sequence: CASSLGSSEGTQYF. In DNA, the CDR3 is TGTGCCAGCAGCTTAGGGTCTTCTGAGGGGACCCAGTACTTC.